This T cell receptor beta chain was identified in a study of CXCR3-negative and CXCR3-positive naive CD8 T cells. Study outcomes and limitations: In naive cells, CXCR3-negative and CXCR3-positive subsets had similar TRBV-TRBJ usage; memory cells differed. More hydrophobic TRB CDR3s occurred in CXCR3-positive than in CXCR3-negative naive cells.

CDR1 is SGHDN, CDR2 FVKESK, per germline. This CDR3 comprises 14 residues. Notes on this clonotype: Its antigen remains unidentified.

Triplicates of 300,000 or so cells were sorted from each CD8+ T cell subset. Those CD8+ T cells considered naive were CD45RO-CCR7+CD27+CD95-. The libraries of TRB cDNA were constructed through 5' RACE using UMI labels. TCRdb re-called the 5' RACE reads; every CDR3 protein appears as one record, without DNA. This sample contains some 140,000 distinct CDR3 sequences. The sequenced sample was naive CXCR3+ CD8+ T cells from blood. Subset noted: CD45RO-CCR7+CD27+CD95- naive CD8+ T cells expressing CXCR3 (TNR3+). This rearrangement joins TRBV14 to TRBJ2-3; lacking DNA, the TRBD1 call made by TCRdb goes unchecked. This clonotype originated in a human donor in good health. Some clones in this sample may be carry-over from other donors' samples. The CDR3 spells CASSRQVIRDTQYF.